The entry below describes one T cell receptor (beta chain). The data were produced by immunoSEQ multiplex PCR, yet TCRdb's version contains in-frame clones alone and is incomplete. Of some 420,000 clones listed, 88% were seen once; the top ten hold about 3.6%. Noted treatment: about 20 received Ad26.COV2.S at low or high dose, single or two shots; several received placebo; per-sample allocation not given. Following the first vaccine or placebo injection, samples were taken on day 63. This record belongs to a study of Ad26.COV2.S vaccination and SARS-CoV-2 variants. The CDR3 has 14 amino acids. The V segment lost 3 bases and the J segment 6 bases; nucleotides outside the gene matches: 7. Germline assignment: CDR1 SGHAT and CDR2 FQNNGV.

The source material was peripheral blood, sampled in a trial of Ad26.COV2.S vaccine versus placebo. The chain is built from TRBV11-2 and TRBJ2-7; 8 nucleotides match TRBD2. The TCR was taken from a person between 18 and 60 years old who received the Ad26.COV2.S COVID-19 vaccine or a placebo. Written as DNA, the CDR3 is TGTGCCAGCAGCTTCGGGGGGGAGGTGCGCGAGCAGTACTTC. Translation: CASSFGGEVREQYF.